This T cell receptor (beta chain) is drawn from a study of shared clonotypes between healthy human individuals. Study-wide background: Each donor contributed plates that comprised three CD4 naive, three CD4 memory, two CD8 naive and one CD8 memory.

Findings and caveats of the study: Sequencing depth was predicted to influence how clonotypes are shared among donors. The donor pool, a small one, limited the genetic and exposure-history diversity represented.

Sequencing used immunoSEQ multiplex PCR; TCRdb keeps in-frame clones, though not all of them. The sample has roughly 1,600,000 clones, approximately 98.5% seen once. CDR1 is MGHRA, CDR2 YSYEKL, per germline. The V and J ends lost 1 base and 0 bases respectively, with 13 bases between them. The CDR3 has 17 residues. Nashville, Tennessee was home to all donors, who were Caucasian adults. Concerning this clone itself: Antigen: not known.

The clonotype originates from a man in his thirties or forties in good health. This chain connects TRBV4-1 to TRBJ1-5; TRBD1 is a possible D gene (5 bases). Sequencing was performed on naive CD4+ T cells sorted from blood. Subset: CD45RA+ positively selected. CDR3 region: CASSQAGKGPSNQPQHF. CDR3 DNA: TGCGCCAGCAGCCAAGCGGGTAAGGGACCTAGCAATCAGCCCCAGCATTTT.